These 8 T cell receptor beta chains share one sample of origin, sequenced in a study of identifying expanded T cells in peripheral blood. Repertoires were generated with immunoSEQ multiplex PCR, while TCRdb's copy carries only in-frame clones and drops some. This table has under 70,000 clones, about 87% appearing once. The sample taken for sequencing was blood. These receptor sequences come from a person aged 18-69 years in good health.

The V and J genes are TRBV9 and TRBJ2-1; 12 nucleotides agree with TRBD2. The CDR3 is made up of 15 amino acids. V lost 0 bases and J lost 6; bases outside the gene matches: 1. The germline gives CDR1 SGDLS, CDR2 YYNGEE. This CDR3 reads CASSVASGGANEQFF. CDR3 DNA sequence: TGTGCCAGCAGCGTAGCTAGCGGGGGGGCCAATGAGCAGTTCTTC.

J is TRBJ2-3 and V is TRBV6-4; 8 bases agree with TRBD2. The CDR3 consists of 15 residues. With 4 bases clipped from V and 0 bases from J, the junction kept 3 bases outside the gene matches. The V gene's germline CDR1 is MRHNA and CDR2 SNTAGT. Here the CDR3 reads CASSGSSGSTDTQYF. CDR3 DNA: TGTGCCAGCAGTGGTTCTAGCGGGAGCACAGATACGCAGTATTTT.

The chain combines TRBV11-2 with TRBJ2-4; no firm D call. Trimming removed 0 bases at V and 8 bases at J, with 2 bases between. Looked up from germline, CDR1 is SGHAT and CDR2 is FQNNGV. The CDR3 is made up of 11 amino acids. CDR3 coding DNA: TGTGCCAGCAGCTTAGATTACATTCAGTACTTC. This encodes CASSLDYIQYF. The whole variable domain, filled in from reference TRBV11-2 and TRBJ2-4, reads EAGVAQSPRYKIIEKRQSVAFWCNPISGHATLYWYQQILGQGPKLLIQFQNNGVVDDSQLPKDRFSAERLKGVDSTLKIQPAKLEDSAVYLCASSLDYIQYFGAGTRLSVL.

This clone was observed a few times. The gene calls are TRBV19 and TRBJ2-7; D possibly corresponds to TRBD2 (6 bases). CDR3 size: 14 residues. Germline V lookup: CDR1 LNHDA, CDR2 SQIVND (reference sequence). Trimming pared 5 bases from V and 2 bases from J, leaving 13 bases between. The CDR3 nucleotides read TGTGCCAGTAGTCCACCGGGACTCCCCTACGAGCAGTACTTC. Its translation is CASSPPGLPYEQYF. Full variable domain (outside the CDR3, taken from reference TRBV19 and TRBJ2-7): DGGITQSPKYLFRKEGQNVTLSCEQNLNHDAMYWYRQDPGQGLRLIYYSQIVNDFQKGDIAEGYSVSREKKESFPLTVTSAQKNPTAFYLCASSPPGLPYEQYFGPGTRLTVT.

J is TRBJ1-2 and V is TRBV5-1; no firm D call. This CDR3 region has 17 residues. CDR1 is SGHRS and CDR2 is YFSETQ in the germline V gene. The V gene lost 3 bases and the J gene lost 2 bases, with 20 bases spanning the gap. CDR3 residues: CASSSSSRNWANYGYTF. CDR3 nucleotide sequence: TGCGCCAGCAGCTCTTCGTCGAGGAACTGGGCGAACTATGGCTACACCTTC.

The chain joins TRBV11-2 to TRBJ2-7; TRBD2 matches 9 bases. The CDR3 has 15 residues. V shed 6 bases and J 1 base; nucleotides not matched to a gene: 7. Germline assignment: CDR1 SGHAT and CDR2 FQNNGV. The CDR3 DNA is TGTGCCAGCAGGGACTCGGGACTAGCTTCCTACGAGCAGTACTTC. It yields the protein CASRDSGLASYEQYF.

The chain links TRBV7-9 to TRBJ2-5; D remains unclear. Germline V gene sequence: CDR1 SEHNR, CDR2 FQNEAQ (reference sequence). This CDR3 comprises 14 residues. V lost 0 bases, J lost 5 bases, and 10 bases lay in between. CDR3: CASSLASVRETQYF. The CDR3 bases are TGTGCCAGCAGCTTAGCATCAGTAAGGGAGACCCAGTACTTC.

The chain joins TRBV4-1 to TRBJ1-2; 8 bases line up with TRBD1. Germline V CDR1 and CDR2: MGHRA, YSYEKL. The CDR3 is made up of 15 amino acids. Trimming at V came to 4 bases and at J to 8 bases, leaving 12 bases not matched to a gene. The CDR3: CASSPGGSSQWGYTF. In DNA, the CDR3 is TGCGCCAGCAGCCCAGGGGGCAGTTCTCAGTGGGGCTACACCTTC.